The rows below give T cell receptor beta chains drawn from one sample of a study of blood T cell repertoires in COVID-19. Some clones are missing from TCRdb's copy, which holds only in-frame ones; the method was immunoSEQ multiplex PCR. The sample yields about 87,000 clones, approximately 86% seen once. The material sequenced was peripheral blood. The source is a man aged 40-49 years with acute or convalescent COVID-19. CDR3s leave out the opening cysteine and the closing phenylalanine or tryptophan. D genes are given only for firm matches. Part of the rows lack a size; the others show once, few, many or a class for expanded clones.

d_gene: -; abundance: -; len: 13; j_gene: TRBJ1-1; v_gene: TRBV21-1; CDR3aa: ASSKRGKVGTEAF
d_gene: -; abundance: -; len: 11; j_gene: TRBJ1-1; v_gene: TRBV19; CDR3aa: ASSIVAGTEAF
d_gene: -; abundance: -; len: 12; j_gene: TRBJ2-5; v_gene: TRBV30; CDR3aa: AWSRTRVGETQY
d_gene: TRBD1; abundance: -; len: 15; j_gene: TRBJ1-2; v_gene: TRBV11-2; CDR3aa: ASSPGDRVIKDYGYT
d_gene: -; abundance: -; len: 12; j_gene: TRBJ1-1; v_gene: TRBV14; CDR3aa: ASSPTGRTEGGF
d_gene: TRBD1; abundance: -; len: 14; j_gene: TRBJ2-1; v_gene: TRBV24-1; CDR3aa: ATSDSRTGPYNEQF
d_gene: -; abundance: once; len: 11; j_gene: TRBJ1-2; v_gene: TRBV9; CDR3aa: ASSPPGGNGYT
d_gene: TRBD1; abundance: -; len: 13; j_gene: TRBJ1-2; v_gene: TRBV30; CDR3aa: AWSNADRGESRYT
d_gene: TRBD1; abundance: -; len: 12; j_gene: TRBJ1-2; v_gene: TRBV9; CDR3aa: ASSVDNRGFGYT
d_gene: -; abundance: -; len: 17; j_gene: TRBJ2-1; v_gene: TRBV10-1; CDR3aa: ASSSNRGVPAEGYNEQF
d_gene: -; abundance: -; len: 11; j_gene: TRBJ1-5; v_gene: TRBV11-2; CDR3aa: ASSLQGGQPQH
d_gene: -; abundance: -; len: 18; j_gene: TRBJ1-2; v_gene: TRBV14; CDR3aa: ASSQASRAGLRGLTNGYT
d_gene: TRBD2; abundance: -; len: 12; j_gene: TRBJ2-7; v_gene: TRBV6-5; CDR3aa: ASRNSGGVYEQY
d_gene: -; abundance: once; len: 14; j_gene: TRBJ2-5; v_gene: TRBV9; CDR3aa: ASSVGGGGVQETQY
d_gene: TRBD1; abundance: -; len: 13; j_gene: TRBJ1-1; v_gene: TRBV5-5; CDR3aa: ASSRRTGKNTEAF
d_gene: -; abundance: once; len: 12; j_gene: TRBJ2-1; v_gene: TRBV4-1; CDR3aa: ASSQRGSYNEQF
d_gene: TRBD2; abundance: -; len: 13; j_gene: TRBJ2-7; v_gene: TRBV6-5; CDR3aa: ASSYSILAGDEQY
d_gene: -; abundance: -; len: 10; j_gene: TRBJ1-5; v_gene: TRBV3-1/TRBV3-2; CDR3aa: ASISDGQPQH
d_gene: -; abundance: once; len: 14; j_gene: TRBJ2-2; v_gene: TRBV2; CDR3aa: ASEPMGGLDTGELF
d_gene: -; abundance: once; len: 14; j_gene: TRBJ1-4; v_gene: TRBV14; CDR3aa: ASSRAMAGINEKLF
d_gene: -; abundance: -; len: 12; j_gene: TRBJ1-5; v_gene: TRBV30; CDR3aa: AWSKRGYNQPQH
d_gene: TRBD1; abundance: few; len: 14; j_gene: TRBJ1-1; v_gene: TRBV7-9; CDR3aa: ASSPDGDRLYTEAF
d_gene: -; abundance: -; len: 13; j_gene: TRBJ1-1; v_gene: TRBV7-2; CDR3aa: ASSFFRARGTEAF
d_gene: -; abundance: -; len: 14; j_gene: TRBJ1-2; v_gene: TRBV7-9; CDR3aa: ASSIKEAQALGGYT
d_gene: -; abundance: -; len: 9; j_gene: TRBJ2-7; v_gene: TRBV3-1/TRBV3-2; CDR3aa: ASSQLYEQY
d_gene: -; abundance: -; len: 14; j_gene: TRBJ1-3; v_gene: TRBV5-1; CDR3aa: ASSFSMAGAGNTIY
d_gene: -; abundance: -; len: 12; j_gene: TRBJ1-1; v_gene: TRBV4-1; CDR3aa: ASSQEGQDNEAF
d_gene: TRBD2; abundance: once; len: 14; j_gene: TRBJ2-1; v_gene: TRBV4-1; CDR3aa: ASSRTLAGNYNEQF
d_gene: TRBD1; abundance: -; len: 15; j_gene: TRBJ1-3; v_gene: TRBV2; CDR3aa: ASSNRDRGLSGNTIY
d_gene: TRBD1; abundance: -; len: 14; j_gene: TRBJ1-5; v_gene: TRBV7-2; CDR3aa: ASSLETGTGSQPQH
d_gene: TRBD1; abundance: once; len: 12; j_gene: TRBJ1-2; v_gene: TRBV15; CDR3aa: ATSTGQPNYGYT
d_gene: TRBD1; abundance: -; len: 13; j_gene: TRBJ2-5; v_gene: TRBV7-9; CDR3aa: ASSRGDRDQETQY
d_gene: TRBD2; abundance: -; len: 14; j_gene: TRBJ2-1; v_gene: TRBV19; CDR3aa: ASRKSGGEAYNEQF
d_gene: -; abundance: -; len: 16; j_gene: TRBJ2-7; v_gene: TRBV3-1/TRBV3-2; CDR3aa: ASSYSGFSASEIGEQY
d_gene: -; abundance: few; len: 10; j_gene: TRBJ1-5; v_gene: TRBV12-3/TRBV12-4; CDR3aa: ASTTGWQPQH
d_gene: TRBD2; abundance: -; len: 16; j_gene: TRBJ2-7; v_gene: TRBV7-6; CDR3aa: ASSFGLAGARLTYEQY
d_gene: TRBD2; abundance: -; len: 15; j_gene: TRBJ2-3; v_gene: TRBV30; CDR3aa: AWSSPGTSGRLDTQY